A single sample is the source of the 13 T cell receptor beta chains below, sequenced in a study of healthy donors' naive CD4 and CD8 T cells. TCR libraries were built from approximately 0.55 ug of total RNA by linear amplification. TCRdb reprocessed the reads with MiXCR, giving one entry per CDR3 protein. The sample includes about 180,000 distinct CDR3 sequences, 74% of them seen just once. The sequencing sample was made of naive CD4+ and CD8+ T cells sorted from blood, pooled from several donors. Receptor source: a pool of human donors in good health; the sample pools cells from several healthy donors.

The chain recombines TRBV29-1 with TRBJ2-7, with D possibly being TRBD2 (6 bases). Trimming removed 6 bases at V and 4 bases at J, with 19 bases between. This CDR3 is 14 amino acids long. Germline CDR1 is SQVTM and CDR2 is ANQGSEA. CDR3 sequence (DNA): TGCAGCGTCTGCGGGGACGCCGCAGTTTACGAGCAGTACTTC. It translates to CSVCGDAAVYEQYF.

This clonotype was recorded only once. The chain employs TRBV5-1 and TRBJ2-7; D is uncertain. Germline assignment: CDR1 SGHRS and CDR2 YFSETQ. With 2 bases removed from V and 2 bases from J, the gap between germline ends came to 8 bases. The CDR3 runs to 13 residues. The CDR3 loop is CASSFASTYEQYF. The CDR3 DNA is TGCGCCAGCAGCTTCGCCAGTACCTACGAGCAGTACTTC.

The chain combines TRBV19 with TRBJ1-5, with D perhaps TRBD1 (5 bases). Looked up from germline, CDR1 is LNHDA and CDR2 is SQIVND (reference sequence). Trimming removed 5 bases from V and 5 bases from J, with 10 bases in between. The CDR3 has 13 residues. CDR3 nucleotide sequence: TGTGCCAGTAGTGACCAGGGTGATCAGCCCCAGCATTTT. Its protein is CASSDQGDQPQHF.

This clonotype was seen a few times. The chain has TRBV4-3 and TRBJ2-1, with TRBD2 identical over 12 bases. The CDR3 sequence is 16 residues long. CDR1 and CDR2 from the germline V gene are LGHNA and YSLEER. J lost 2 bases, V lost 4 bases, and 3 bases had no gene match. CDR3: CASSLRTSGAYNEQFF. CDR3 coding DNA: TGCGCCAGCAGCCTTAGGACTAGCGGGGCCTACAATGAGCAGTTCTTC.

The genes are TRBV6-2 or TRBV6-3 and TRBJ2-6; D gene ambiguous. V lost 6 bases, J lost 1 base, and 1 base lay in between. The germline gives CDR1 MNHEY, CDR2 SVGEGT. The CDR3 covers 12 residues. CDR3 residues: CASRSGANVLTF. The CDR3 DNA sequence: TGTGCCAGCAGATCTGGGGCCAACGTCCTGACTTTC.

The V and J genes are TRBV19 and TRBJ1-2; 7 bases are a match to TRBD1. The trim removed 0 bases at V and 8 bases at J, leaving 3 bases unmatched. Germline CDR1 reads LNHDA; CDR2 reads SQIVND (reference sequence). The CDR3 runs 13 residues. CDR3 sequence reads: CASSIDRGSGYTF. CDR3 sequence (DNA): TGTGCCAGTAGTATAGACAGGGGGAGCGGCTACACCTTC.

The chain couples TRBV27 to TRBJ2-3; D not certain. The V and J ends lost 4 bases and 2 bases respectively, with 13 bases between them. CDR1 and CDR2 from the germline V gene are MNHEY and SMNVEV (reference sequence). This CDR3 is built from 15 residues. In DNA, the CDR3 is TGTGCCAGCAGTTCAGGAAACTCCCACACAGATACGCAGTATTTT. This codes for CASSSGNSHTDTQYF.

The CDR3 DNA follows: TGTGCCAGCAGTTATTCGGGCAGGGTCTATGAGCAGTTCTTC. This gives the protein CASSYSGRVYEQFF. The V and J genes are TRBV6-5 and TRBJ2-1; possibly TRBD1 for D (5 bases). V was shortened by 3 bases and J by 8 bases, with 14 bases between the two germline ends. The CDR3 consists of 14 residues. Germline V gene data show CDR1 as MNHEY and CDR2 as SVGAGI.

The chain carries TRBV10-3 and TRBJ2-1; 7 nucleotides align to TRBD2. Germline V gene lookup returns CDR1 ENHRY and CDR2 SYGVKD. Unmatched junction bases numbered 5, after V lost 6 bases and J lost 0 bases. This CDR3 spans 15 amino acids. The CDR3 reads CAIRESSGSYNEQFF. The DNA for the CDR3 is TGTGCCATCAGGGAATCTAGCGGCTCCTACAATGAGCAGTTCTTC.

This chain connects TRBV30 to TRBJ2-7; 7 bases agree with TRBD1. This CDR3 region has 13 residues. Germline lookup yields CDR1 GTSNPN and CDR2 SVGIG (reference sequence). Trimming cost V 5 bases and J 3 bases; bases outside gene matches: 7. The CDR3 region has the DNA TGTGCCTGGGCCAGGGGGAGATTCTACGAGCAGTACTTC. It translates to CAWARGRFYEQYF.

In this sample, this clonotype turned up a few times. The chain combines TRBV30 with TRBJ2-1; the D gene could be TRBD1 or TRBD2 (5 bases each). V lost 1 base to trimming and J lost 10 bases, with 20 bases between them. From germline, CDR1 is GTSNPN and CDR2 SVGIG (reference sequence). This CDR3 has 15 amino acids. Here the CDR3 reads CAWSDILGTSSEQFF. The CDR3 bases are TGTGCCTGGAGTGATATCCTCGGGACGTCCTCCGAGCAGTTCTTC. The whole variable domain, filled in from reference TRBV30 and TRBJ2-1, reads SQTIHQWPATLVQPVGSPLSLECTVEGTSNPNLYWYRQAAGRGLQLLFYSVGIGQISSEVPQNLSASRPQDRQFILSSKKLLLSDSGFYLCAWSDILGTSSEQFFGPGTRLTVL.

The chain couples TRBV7-2 to TRBJ2-7, with D unclear. Trimming removed 7 bases at V and 5 bases at J, with 18 bases between. The CDR3 consists of 14 residues. Germline V gene sequence: CDR1 SGHTA, CDR2 FQGNSA. Here the CDR3 DNA reads TGTGCCAGCACGCCCTTGATGCTCTTTGACGAGCAGTACTTC. Its protein product is CASTPLMLFDEQYF.

V gene TRBV6-6 combines with J gene TRBJ2-6; D ambiguous. CDR1 and CDR2 from the germline V gene are MNHNY and SVGAGI (reference sequence). With 5 bases removed from V and 0 bases from J, the gap between germline ends came to 14 bases. CDR3 length equals 17 residues. The CDR3 sequence: CASSPRYFSSGANVLTF. The CDR3 nucleotides read TGTGCCAGCAGTCCCCGCTATTTCTCCTCTGGGGCCAACGTCCTGACTTTC.